The clone carrying this T cell receptor (beta chain) was seen ten or more times. The antigen is not known. Looked up from germline, CDR1 is DFQATT and CDR2 is SNEGSKA (reference sequence). Trimming cost V 6 bases and J 4 bases, with 27 bases left between them. The CDR3 has 17 residues. These data come from a study of post-analysis software for immune sequencing data. Study observations and caveats: For normalized Chao1 diversity, multiple sclerosis patients scored significantly lower than controls did. Under F measure analysis, samples from one preparation batch co-clustered strongly. Five TRBV segments were significantly more frequent in patients than in controls. TRBV5-6, TRBV5-1 and TRBV20-1 were among these segments.

TCR beta cDNA libraries had unique molecular identifiers. MiXCR, applied by TCRdb to the PCR reads, yields one record per CDR3 protein. The repertoire holds roughly 170,000 distinct CDR3 sequences, with 30% as singletons. V and J are TRBV20-1 and TRBJ2-5; possible D gene TRBD2, 6 bases. The sequencing sample was made of blood. The clonotype originates from a girl aged 5-17 years with multiple sclerosis. In nucleotides, the CDR3 is TGCAGTGCCCCGTTAATGTCTGTCGGAGGAGGGAGAGAGACCCAGTACTTC. Translated, it gives CSAPLMSVGGGRETQYF.